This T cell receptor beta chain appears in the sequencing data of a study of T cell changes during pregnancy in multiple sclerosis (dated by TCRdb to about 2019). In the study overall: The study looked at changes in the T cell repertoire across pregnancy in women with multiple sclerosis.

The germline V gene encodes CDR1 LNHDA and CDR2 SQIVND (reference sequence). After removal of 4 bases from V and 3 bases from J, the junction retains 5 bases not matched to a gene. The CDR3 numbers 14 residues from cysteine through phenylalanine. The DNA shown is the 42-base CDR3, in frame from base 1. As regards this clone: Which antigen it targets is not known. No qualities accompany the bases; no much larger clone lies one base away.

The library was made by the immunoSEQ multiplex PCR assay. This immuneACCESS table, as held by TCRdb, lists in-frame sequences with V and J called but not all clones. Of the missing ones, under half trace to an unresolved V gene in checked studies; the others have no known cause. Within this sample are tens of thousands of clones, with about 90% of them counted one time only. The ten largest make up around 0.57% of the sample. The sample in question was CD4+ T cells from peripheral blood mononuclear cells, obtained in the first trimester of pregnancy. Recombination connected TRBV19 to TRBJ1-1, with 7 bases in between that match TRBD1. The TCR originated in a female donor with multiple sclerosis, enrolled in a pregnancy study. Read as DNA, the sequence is TGTGCCAGTAGTAGGGACAGATTATACACTGAAGCTTTCTTT. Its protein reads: CASSRDRLYTEAFF.